Each of the 23 T cell receptor beta chains below was sequenced from the same sample in a study of cytomegalovirus exposure and HLA in healthy donors. TCRdb keeps only in-frame clones here, not all; method: immunoSEQ multiplex PCR. The sample has around 220,000 clones, about 86% seen once. Sequencing was done on a sample of PBMCs. The receptor source for this set is a woman aged 18-35 years in good health and CMV-seronegative.

The table lists this clone with a few counts. V is TRBV7-6 and J is TRBJ2-5; 8 bases match TRBD1. The trim removed 8 bases at V and 5 bases at J, leaving 7 bases unmatched. The CDR3 spans 13 residues. Germline CDR1 SGHVS, CDR2 FNYEAQ. CDR3 sequence (DNA): TGTGCCAGCGGACAGGGCGGTTGGGAGACCCAGTACTTC. This sequence encodes CASGQGGWETQYF.

This chain uses TRBV6-5 with TRBJ1-4, with D uncertain. The CDR3 contains 12 residues. Per germline, CDR1 MNHEY and CDR2 SVGAGI. Trimming stripped 7 bases from V and 7 bases from J, with 10 bases between. The CDR3 DNA sequence: TGTGCCAGCAAATCGGTTTCTGAAAAACTGTTTTTT. It codes for CASKSVSEKLFF.

The sample holds a few counts of this clone. The V call is TRBV5-4, the J call TRBJ2-7; 12 bases agree with TRBD2. CDR3 size: 17 residues. Germline V CDR1 and CDR2: SGHNT, YYREEE (reference sequence). V dropped 4 bases and J dropped 1; count of bases not matched to a gene: 9. The CDR3 DNA follows: TGTGCCAGCAGCAAAGGACTAGCGGGGCAGGTATCCTACGAGCAGTACTTC. Its translation is CASSKGLAGQVSYEQYF.

The chain has TRBV28 and TRBJ2-2; D unclear. Germline-derived CDR1 and CDR2 are MDHEN and SYDVKM. V lost 3 bases, J lost 2 bases, and 7 bases lay in between. The CDR3 has 14 residues. This CDR3 is CASSFHRNTGELFF. In DNA form, the CDR3 reads TGTGCCAGCAGTTTCCACAGAAACACCGGGGAGCTGTTTTTT.

The chain couples TRBV27 to TRBJ1-1; 8 bases line up with TRBD1. J lost 4 bases, V lost 4 bases, and 5 bases had no gene match. Germline V gene data show CDR1 as MNHEY and CDR2 as SMNVEV (reference sequence). There are 14 residues in the CDR3. CDR3 nucleotide sequence: TGTGCCAGCAGTTCTGCGGACAGGGTCACTGAAGCTTTCTTT. Translation gives CASSSADRVTEAFF.

The chain is built from TRBV27 and TRBJ2-1; 9 bases fit TRBD2. Trimming took 5 bases from V and 0 from J; bases not matched to a gene: 11. The germline V gene has CDR1 MNHEY and CDR2 SMNVEV (reference sequence). CDR3 length equals 18 residues. The CDR3 is CASSHLPGLADSYNEQFF. The CDR3, as DNA: TGTGCCAGCAGTCACTTACCGGGACTAGCAGACTCCTACAATGAGCAGTTCTTC.

This clone occurred once. The chain carries TRBV2 and TRBJ2-7; D is perhaps TRBD2 (5 bases). Trimming took 3 bases from V and 6 from J, leaving 12 bases between them. The length of the CDR3 is 13 residues. Per the germline V gene, CDR1 is SNHLY and CDR2 is FYNNEI. The CDR3 is CASSDPLAGEQYF. DNA for the CDR3: TGTGCCAGCAGTGACCCCTTGGCGGGCGAGCAGTACTTC.

The genes are TRBV7-9 and TRBJ2-5, with D perhaps TRBD1 (6 bases). The CDR3 is 15 residues long. Germline V gives CDR1 SEHNR, CDR2 FQNEAQ (reference sequence). V was clipped by 0 bases and J by 4 bases, with 12 bases between them. CDR3 loop: CASSLARRGRETQYF. In nucleotides, the CDR3 is TGTGCCAGCAGCTTAGCCCGCAGGGGCCGAGAGACCCAGTACTTC.

The chain links TRBV27 to TRBJ2-7; the D is unclear. This CDR3 comprises 13 residues. The V gene's germline CDR1 is MNHEY and CDR2 SMNVEV (reference sequence). The V end was cut by 8 bases, the J end by 6 bases, with 17 bases between. In DNA, the CDR3 is TGTGCCAGCGCCCCGCTAACTTCCGTCGAGCAGTACTTC. As protein: CASAPLTSVEQYF.

This clone has only a few counts. The rearrangement uses TRBV2 and TRBJ2-7; a possible D gene is TRBD2 (6 bases). Looked up from germline, CDR1 is SNHLY and CDR2 is FYNNEI. The V gene lost 0 bases and the J gene lost 2 bases, with 11 bases spanning the gap. This CDR3 region has 15 residues. The CDR3 loop reads CASSEASGPTYEQYF. The CDR3 region has the DNA TGTGCCAGCAGTGAAGCTAGCGGTCCTACCTACGAGCAGTACTTC.

The chain recombines TRBV4-1 with TRBJ2-7, with D maybe TRBD2 (5 bases). The V end lost 4 bases, the J end lost 6 bases, and 13 bases lay between the germline ends. Germline-derived CDR1 and CDR2 are MGHRA and YSYEKL. This CDR3 has 13 residues. The CDR3, as DNA: TGCGCCAGCAGCCTGGGCCCTGAGGGCGAGCAGTACTTC. Its protein is CASSLGPEGEQYF.

The rearrangement links TRBV28 to TRBJ2-3, with 7 nucleotides matching TRBD1. This CDR3 is 14 amino acids long. V was pared by 4 bases and J by 2 bases, with 3 bases of the junction left unmatched. The germline V gene encodes CDR1 MDHEN and CDR2 SYDVKM. The CDR3 spells CASSSGQSTDTQYF. The CDR3 nucleotides read TGTGCCAGCAGTTCGGGACAGTCCACAGATACGCAGTATTTT.

V and J are TRBV18 and TRBJ2-3; TRBD1 might be the D (6 bases). Between the trimmed V and J ends, which lost 5 bases and 6 bases, there was a span of 12 bases. Germline V CDR1 and CDR2: KGHSH, LQKENI. The CDR3 runs 13 residues. DNA for the CDR3: TGTGCCAGCTCAGGGGACACCAGGGATACGCAGTATTTT. Translated: CASSGDTRDTQYF.

This chain links TRBV7-8 with TRBJ1-1, with D perhaps TRBD1 (6 bases). V lost 5 bases to trimming and J lost 0 bases, with 13 bases between them. This CDR3 spans 15 amino acids. Germline values: CDR1 SGHVS, CDR2 FQNEAQ. The CDR3 sequence is CASSLPQGLNTEAFF. CDR3 coding DNA: TGTGCCAGCAGCCTCCCCCAGGGGTTGAACACTGAAGCTTTCTTT.

The chain employs TRBV19 and TRBJ1-1, with TRBD1 identical over 8 bases. Unmatched junction bases numbered 5, after V lost 5 bases and J lost 0 bases. Germline V gene lookup returns CDR1 LNHDA and CDR2 SQIVND (reference sequence). The CDR3 consists of 15 residues. This CDR3 reads CASSVGQGLNTEAFF. CDR3 sequence (DNA): TGTGCCAGTAGTGTAGGACAGGGACTGAACACTGAAGCTTTCTTT.

V gene TRBV4-1 combines with J gene TRBJ2-3; possible D gene TRBD2, 5 bases. CDR1 and CDR2 (germline): MGHRA, YSYEKL. The V gene lost 5 bases and the J gene lost 2 bases, with 20 bases spanning the gap. This CDR3 has 17 amino acids. The CDR3 region has the DNA TGCGCCAGCAGCGAAGGGAACGGCAGGAGGCCCACAGATACGCAGTATTTT. This gives the protein CASSEGNGRRPTDTQYF.

The chain employs TRBV10-3 and TRBJ2-7; 9 bases are shared with TRBD1. The CDR3 runs to 13 residues. Losses at the gene ends were 4 bases for V and 5 bases for J; bases not matched to a gene: 3. Germline V gene data show CDR1 as ENHRY and CDR2 as SYGVKD. The DNA for the CDR3 is TGTGCCATCAGTGGACAGGGGGTCAACGAGCAGTACTTC. Residues: CAISGQGVNEQYF.

As for this clone: The junction departs from germline at one end; a sequencing error may be responsible. The J gene is TRBJ1-5, the V gene TRBV2; 7 positions match TRBD1. The V gene's germline CDR1 is SNHLY and CDR2 FYNNEI. This CDR3 is built from 15 residues. CDR3: CASREDRDRYQPQHF. CDR3 DNA sequence: TGTGCCAGCAGAGAAGACAGGGATAGATATCAGCCCCAGCATTTT. Complete variable domain (other parts from reference TRBV2 and TRBJ1-5): EPEVTQTPSHQVTQMGQEVILRCVPISNHLYFYWYRQILGQKVEFLVSFYNNEISEKSEIFDDQFSVERPDGSNFTLKIRSTKLEDSAMYFCASREDRDRYQPQHFGDGTRLSIL.

The chain combines TRBV7-9 with TRBJ2-2, with 7 bases fitting TRBD1. Losses at the gene ends were 1 base for V and 6 bases for J; bases not matched to a gene: 8. The CDR3 runs 16 residues. CDR1 is SEHNR and CDR2 is FQNEAQ in the germline V gene (reference sequence). This CDR3 is CASSLEVQGTAGELFF. The CDR3 DNA sequence: TGTGCCAGCAGCTTAGAAGTACAGGGGACAGCCGGGGAGCTGTTTTTT. Variable domain in full (rest from reference TRBV7-9 and TRBJ2-2): DTGVSQNPRHKITKRGQNVTFRCDPISEHNRLYWYRQTLGQGPEFLTYFQNEAQLEKSRLLSDRFSAERPKGSFSTLEIQRTEQGDSAMYLCASSLEVQGTAGELFFGEGSRLTVL.

The J gene is TRBJ1-2, the V gene TRBV28, with 7 bases lining up with TRBD1. Germline assignment: CDR1 MDHEN and CDR2 SYDVKM. The CDR3 runs to 13 residues. V was clipped by 5 bases and J by 3 bases; unmatched bases: 3. The CDR3 sequence: CASSLGTDYGYTF. CDR3 in DNA: TGTGCCAGCAGTCTCGGGACAGACTATGGCTACACCTTC.

The J gene is TRBJ1-2, the V gene TRBV28; D ambiguous. Germline V CDR1 and CDR2: MDHEN, SYDVKM. The CDR3 is 14 residues long. Trimming cost V 3 bases and J 0 bases, with 8 bases left between them. The CDR3 DNA sequence: TGTGCCAGCAGTTTTAGTCGCCCTAACTATGGCTACACCTTC. Translated: CASSFSRPNYGYTF.

V usage is TRBV11-2 and J usage is TRBJ1-2, with a possible D match to TRBD1 (6 bases). Looked up from germline, CDR1 is SGHAT and CDR2 is FQNNGV. V lost 5 bases, J lost 4 bases, and 11 bases lay in between. The CDR3 runs 13 residues. This CDR3 reads CASSLQGTYGYTF. For the CDR3, the DNA is TGTGCCAGCAGCCTTCAGGGGACCTATGGCTACACCTTC. Combining the CDR3 with reference TRBV11-2 and TRBJ1-2 gives the whole variable domain EAGVAQSPRYKIIEKRQSVAFWCNPISGHATLYWYQQILGQGPKLLIQFQNNGVVDDSQLPKDRFSAERLKGVDSTLKIQPAKLEDSAVYLCASSLQGTYGYTFGSGTRLTVV.

The chain uses TRBV27 and TRBJ2-1; 8 bases line up with TRBD1. This CDR3 spans 15 amino acids. V shed 2 bases, J shed 4 bases, and the junction held 4 bases outside the gene matches. Germline V gives CDR1 MNHEY, CDR2 SMNVEV (reference sequence). CDR3 region: CASSLVTGEYNEQFF. In nucleotides, the CDR3 is TGTGCCAGCAGTTTAGTGACAGGGGAATACAATGAGCAGTTCTTC.